Listed here are 27 T cell receptor beta chains from one sample, sequenced in a study of cytomegalovirus exposure and HLA in healthy donors. PCR involved 60 Vbeta and 13 Jbeta primers. Sequenced by immunoSEQ multiplex PCR; TCRdb stores in-frame clones only, minus some. The data show 18,000 or so clones, with around 75% seen just once and 3% to 4.5% held by the top ten. The sequenced sample was PBMCs. The source is a man younger than 35 in good health and CMV-seronegative.

The rearrangement links TRBV6-5 to TRBJ2-3; D remains ambiguous. V lost 4 bases and J lost 5, with 4 bases in between. The germline CDR1 and CDR2 sequences are MNHEY and SVGAGI. The CDR3 consists of 11 residues. CDR3 protein: CASSSGDTQYF. The DNA of the CDR3 is TGTGCCAGCAGTTCAGGAGATACGCAGTATTTT.

This clone was found a few times. This chain links TRBV14 with TRBJ1-5; the D is unclear. With 6 bases removed from V and 0 bases from J, the gap between germline ends came to 12 bases. The CDR3 is 15 residues long. Germline V gene sequence: CDR1 SGHDN, CDR2 FVKESK. The CDR3 sequence: CASSVQTDSNQPQHF. The CDR3 coding sequence is TGTGCCAGCAGTGTGCAAACAGATAGCAATCAGCCCCAGCATTTT. Together with reference TRBV14 and TRBJ1-5, the CDR3 gives the full variable domain: EAGVTQFPSHSVIEKGQTVTLRCDPISGHDNLYWYRRVMGKEIKFLLHFVKESKQDESGMPNNRFLAERTGGTYSTLKVQPAELEDSGVYFCASSVQTDSNQPQHFGDGTRLSIL.

Only a few counts were recorded for this clone. The chain recombines TRBV7-2 with TRBJ1-2; 7 bases are shared with TRBD1. The CDR3 totals 16 residues. CDR1 and CDR2 (germline): SGHTA, FQGNSA. After removal of 8 bases from V and 0 bases from J, the junction contained 12 bases not matched to a gene. This CDR3 reads CASGYTGTASNYGYTF. As DNA, the CDR3 is TGTGCCAGCGGCTATACTGGGACAGCGTCTAACTATGGCTACACCTTC.

The chain combines TRBV6-5 with TRBJ1-2; D gene ambiguous. Trimming cost V 10 bases and J 4 bases, with 19 bases left between them. The CDR3 is made up of 14 amino acids. Germline CDR1 reads MNHEY; CDR2 reads SVGAGI. CDR3 amino acids: CATWGGWQSYGYTF. The CDR3 bases are TGTGCCACATGGGGAGGTTGGCAGTCCTATGGCTACACCTTC.

The genes are TRBV6-5 and TRBJ2-5; TRBD2 is a possible D gene (6 bases). Germline loops: CDR1 MNHEY, CDR2 SVGAGI. The CDR3 has 15 residues. Trimming removed 6 bases from V and 5 bases from J, with 19 bases in between. The CDR3, as DNA: TGTGCCAGCAGACGCGGGATGACTGTTGGGGAGACCCAGTACTTC. Translation gives CASRRGMTVGETQYF.

The chain is built from TRBV6-5 and TRBJ1-5; 7 positions agree with TRBD1. Trimming cost V 6 bases and J 3 bases; bases outside gene matches: 8. This CDR3 is 15 amino acids long. The germline V gene encodes CDR1 MNHEY and CDR2 SVGAGI. CDR3 region: CASSTTGALNQPQHF. The CDR3 nucleotides read TGTGCCAGCAGCACCACAGGGGCCCTCAATCAGCCCCAGCATTTT.

In regard to this clone: An end of the junction does not agree with germline; a read error may underlie this. V gene TRBV7-7 combines with J gene TRBJ2-1; 12 positions agree with TRBD2. This CDR3 contains 15 residues. Germline lookup yields CDR1 SSHAT and CDR2 FNYEAQ (reference sequence). CDR3 in amino acids: CASSLASGGAQEQFF. The CDR3 DNA follows: TGTGCTAGCAGCTTAGCTAGCGGGGGGGCTCAGGAGCAGTTCTTC.

The CDR3 here is CASSYSGIGELFF. CDR3 coding DNA: TGTGCCAGCAGTTACTCCGGTATCGGGGAGCTGTTTTTT. The chain has TRBV6-5 and TRBJ2-2; D is unclear. CDR1 and CDR2 from the germline V gene are MNHEY and SVGAGI. V was pared by 0 bases and J by 7 bases, with 6 bases between. The CDR3 is made up of 13 amino acids.

The V and J genes are TRBV5-1 and TRBJ1-2, with TRBD1 as a possible D gene (5 bases). Germline CDR1 SGHRS, CDR2 YFSETQ. V lost 6 bases to trimming and J lost 3 bases, with 15 bases between them. This CDR3 spans 14 amino acids. In DNA, the CDR3 is TGCGCCAGCAAGTCAGGGCTGGGTGACTATGGCTACACCTTC. Protein sequence: CASKSGLGDYGYTF.

This rearrangement joins TRBV6-1 to TRBJ2-5; tentative D call: TRBD2 (6 bases). Trimming cost V 8 bases and J 4 bases, with 14 bases left between them. Germline CDR1 reads MNHNS; CDR2 reads SASEGT. The CDR3 spans 13 residues. In nucleotides, the CDR3 is TGTGCCAGCGACAGTGGGAGGCGAGAGACCCAGTACTTC. This gives the protein CASDSGRRETQYF.

The chain couples TRBV6-6 to TRBJ1-5; possibly TRBD1 for D (5 bases). The CDR3 runs to 16 residues. The V gene's germline CDR1 is MNHNY and CDR2 SVGAGI (reference sequence). V was cut by 7 bases and J by 1 base, with 17 bases left in between. DNA for the CDR3: TGTGCCAGCACCTCCGTACAGGTAAAAAGCAATCAGCCCCAGCATTTT. Its translation is CASTSVQVKSNQPQHF.

The chain joins TRBV4-2 to TRBJ2-2, with D possibly TRBD1 on 6 matching bases. The CDR3 extends over 17 amino acids. The V end lost 0 bases, the J end lost 6 bases, and 17 bases lay between the germline ends. Germline V CDR1 and CDR2: LGHNA, YNFKEQ. CDR3 nucleotide sequence: TGTGCCAGCAGCCAAGATTATAGAAGGGGACAAGCCGGGGAGCTGTTTTTT. Its protein product is CASSQDYRRGQAGELFF.

This clone was found once. V is TRBV30 and J is TRBJ1-1; D is unclear. The CDR3 loop spans 12 amino acids. V was shortened by 0 bases and J by 10 bases, with 12 bases between the two germline ends. In germline, CDR1 is GTSNPN, CDR2 SVGIG (reference sequence). The CDR3 region has the DNA TGTGCCTGGAGTGTAAGCGGCGGGAGAGCTTTCTTT. This codes for CAWSVSGGRAFF.

This clone has a handful of counts. The chain recombines TRBV6-6 with TRBJ1-3; 7 positions match TRBD1. With V trimmed by 6 bases and J by 0 bases, 5 bases remained unmatched. There are 15 residues in the CDR3. Germline CDR1 is MNHNY and CDR2 is SVGAGI (reference sequence). CDR3: CASSRSGGSGNTIYF. The CDR3 DNA reads TGTGCCAGCAGCCGCTCAGGGGGCTCTGGAAACACCATATATTTT.

The V call is TRBV25-1, the J call TRBJ1-2; D is possibly TRBD1 (6 bases). CDR1 is MGHDK, CDR2 SYGVNS, per germline. This CDR3 has 16 residues. The germline V and J ends were trimmed by 2 bases and 6 bases, with 19 bases remaining between them. The CDR3 protein is CASSETGTRGAHGYTF. The DNA for the CDR3 is TGTGCCAGCAGTGAAACCGGGACACGGGGAGCCCATGGCTACACCTTC.

The chain recombines TRBV29-1 with TRBJ1-3; no definite D call. The CDR3 runs to 13 residues. The germline V gene encodes CDR1 SQVTM and CDR2 ANQGSEA. V dropped 7 bases and J dropped 0 bases, with 10 bases sitting between them. The CDR3 region has the DNA TGCAGCGCTACCATTTTCTCTGGAAACACCATATATTTT. Translating it yields CSATIFSGNTIYF.

The chain employs TRBV6-5 and TRBJ1-2; possibly TRBD1 for D (6 bases). The V and J ends lost 6 bases and 1 base respectively, with 12 bases between them. The CDR3 totals 14 residues. Germline V CDR1 and CDR2: MNHEY, SVGAGI. The CDR3 protein is CASRGGGGNYGYTF. The CDR3 DNA reads as TGTGCCAGCAGGGGGGGAGGGGGTAACTATGGCTACACCTTC.

The J gene is TRBJ2-1, the V gene TRBV7-2; 9 nucleotides agree with TRBD2. V was clipped by 5 bases and J by 3 bases; unmatched bases: 11. CDR3 length equals 17 residues. Germline loops: CDR1 SGHTA, CDR2 FQGNSA. Here the CDR3 reads CASSRKVAGAFYNEQFF. As DNA, the CDR3 is TGTGCCAGCAGCCGAAAGGTAGCGGGGGCTTTCTACAATGAGCAGTTCTTC.

The chain uses TRBV18 and TRBJ1-2; D is ambiguous. This CDR3 contains 13 residues. Germline loops: CDR1 KGHSH, CDR2 LQKENI. Trimming took 6 bases from V and 7 from J, leaving 15 bases between them. The chain's CDR3 is CASSGDGSSGYTF. Written as DNA, the CDR3 is TGTGCCAGCTCCGGAGACGGCTCGAGTGGCTACACCTTC.

This clone has just a few counts. The chain recombines TRBV2 with TRBJ2-7, with D perhaps TRBD1 (6 bases). V dropped 10 bases and J dropped 3 bases, with 10 bases sitting between them. This CDR3 is built from 11 residues. Per the germline V gene, CDR1 is SNHLY and CDR2 is FYNNEI. The CDR3 loop reads CAIHRDYEQYF. In nucleotides, the CDR3 is TGTGCCATTCACAGGGACTACGAGCAGTACTTC.

V is TRBV7-2 and J is TRBJ1-5; perhaps TRBD1 as D (5 bases). The CDR3 is 15 amino acids. V was pared by 5 bases and J by 1 base, with 12 bases between. CDR1 is SGHTA, CDR2 FQGNSA, per germline. The CDR3 coding sequence is TGTGCCAGCAGCCCCGGGGGTGGAAGCAATCAGCCCCAGCATTTT. Its protein is CASSPGGGSNQPQHF.

The V and J genes are TRBV29-1 and TRBJ2-5; TRBD2 matches 15 bases. The CDR3 length is 15 residues. Per germline, CDR1 SQVTM and CDR2 ANQGSEA. V was pared by 4 bases and J by 5 bases, with 5 bases of the junction left unmatched. The CDR3 loop is CSVAGTSGRRETQYF. The CDR3 region has the DNA TGCAGCGTTGCGGGGACTAGCGGGAGGAGGGAGACCCAGTACTTC.

This rearrangement joins TRBV7-9 to TRBJ2-7; D might be TRBD2 (6 bases). Trimming cost V 5 bases and J 7 bases, with 9 bases left between them. The germline gives CDR1 SEHNR, CDR2 FQNEAQ (reference sequence). The CDR3 runs 11 residues. In DNA, the CDR3 is TGTGCCAGCAGCCACGGGAGTGAGCAGTACTTC. The encoded protein is CASSHGSEQYF.

The rearrangement uses TRBV30 and TRBJ1-5; TRBD1 is a possible D gene (5 bases). CDR3 length: 13 residues. V gave up 1 base and J gave up 12 bases, with 16 bases separating them. Germline loops: CDR1 GTSNPN, CDR2 SVGIG (reference sequence). The CDR3: CAWSASAPQGQHF. CDR3 nucleotide sequence: TGTGCCTGGAGTGCATCGGCCCCCCAGGGCCAGCATTTT. Full variable domain (rest looked up from reference TRBV30 and TRBJ1-5): SQTIHQWPATLVQPVGSPLSLECTVEGTSNPNLYWYRQAAGRGLQLLFYSVGIGQISSEVPQNLSASRPQDRQFILSSKKLLLSDSGFYLCAWSASAPQGQHFGDGTRLSIL.

This chain links TRBV29-1 with TRBJ1-2; weak D call: TRBD1 (5 bases). CDR1 is SQVTM and CDR2 is ANQGSEA in the germline V gene. Trimming stripped 4 bases from V and 3 bases from J, with 33 bases between. This CDR3 region has 20 residues. The CDR3 reads CSVVLVQDIDSPRADYGYTF. For the CDR3, the DNA is TGCAGCGTTGTCTTGGTTCAGGACATAGACAGTCCTCGAGCCGACTATGGCTACACCTTC.

The table lists this clone with a few counts. V gene TRBV6-5 combines with J gene TRBJ2-2; 8 bases line up with TRBD2. With 6 bases clipped from V and 5 bases from J, the junction kept 8 bases outside the gene matches. Germline V gives CDR1 MNHEY, CDR2 SVGAGI. The CDR3 totals 15 residues. Here the CDR3 DNA reads TGTGCCAGCAGAACGCGGGGGGCCAATACCGGGGAGCTGTTTTTT. Its translation is CASRTRGANTGELFF.

V is TRBV10-3 and J is TRBJ2-7; D might be TRBD1 (6 bases). CDR1 and CDR2 from the germline V gene are ENHRY and SYGVKD. This CDR3 comprises 12 residues. Deletions cut 11 bases from V and 2 bases from J, with 13 bases between. CDR3 sequence: CALRTDTYEQYF. In DNA, the CDR3 is TGTGCCCTACGGACAGACACCTACGAGCAGTACTTC.